What follows are 3 T cell receptor beta chains derived from one specimen sequenced in a study of cytomegalovirus exposure and HLA in healthy donors. Primers for the PCR totalled 60 Vbeta and 13 Jbeta. Produced via immunoSEQ multiplex PCR; TCRdb's table is partial and in-frame only. The data contain 160,000 or so clones, 70% to 85% of them singletons. Sequenced input: PBMCs. The source of these receptors is a woman between 35 and 50 years old in good health and CMV-seronegative.

The J gene is TRBJ2-7, the V gene TRBV6-1; D may be TRBD1 (6 bases). Between the trimmed V and J ends, which lost 11 bases and 5 bases, there was a span of 22 bases. The germline V gene encodes CDR1 MNHNS and CDR2 SASEGT. CDR3 length: 14 amino acids. CDR3 loop: CAGEGVGDFDEQYF. For the CDR3, the DNA is TGTGCCGGAGAGGGGGTGGGAGATTTCGACGAGCAGTACTTC.

This clone appeared once. V is TRBV27 and J is TRBJ2-1; 7 bases fit TRBD1. The CDR3 loop spans 15 amino acids. The junction had 14 bases not matched to a gene; V was cut back by 8 bases and J by 7 bases. CDR1 MNHEY and CDR2 SMNVEV come from the germline V gene (reference sequence). In DNA form, the CDR3 reads TGTGCCAGCCACAATCCGGGACAGCCTTTAAATGAGCAGTTCTTC. Translated, it gives CASHNPGQPLNEQFF.

In the case of this clone: One end of the junction does not line up with germline, which may come from a read error. The rearrangement joins TRBV7-7 to TRBJ2-7; 9 bases are a match to TRBD2. This CDR3 is 14 amino acids long. Germline V lookup: CDR1 SSHAT, CDR2 FNYEAQ (reference sequence). The CDR3 nucleotides read TGTGCTAGCAGCTCCGGGACTAGCTCAGTCGAGCAGTACTTC. Protein sequence: CASSSGTSSVEQYF.